This T cell receptor beta chain came from a study of T-cell reconstitution after alpha-beta-depleted transplantation in children. From germline, CDR1 is MNHNS and CDR2 SASEGT. This CDR3 is built from 16 residues. The ends lost 5 bases at V and 1 base at J; junction bases unmatched: 7. Unique molecular identifiers were incorporated during preparation of the TCRbeta library. TCRdb reprocessed the PCR reads with MiXCR, giving one entry per CDR3 protein. In the table there are hundreds of thousands of distinct CDR3 sequences, roughly 9.5% of which are singletons. The TCR comes from a human donor who donated a stem cell graft to a child with SCID. The input for sequencing was PBMCs from the stem cell graft donor, taken from the stem cell graft. The genes are TRBV6-1 and TRBJ2-7, with 11 nucleotides matching TRBD1. CDR3 region: CASSPPWDRGSYEQYF. CDR3 nucleotides: TGTGCCAGCAGTCCACCGTGGGACAGGGGGTCCTACGAGCAGTACTTC.